A selection of T cell receptor beta chains follows, all from one sample in a study of PD-L1 blockade in urothelial cancer. TCRdb keeps only in-frame clones here, not all; method: immunoSEQ multiplex PCR. The sample consists of more than 70,000 clones, 85% to 90% of them appearing once. The starting material was PBMCs, obtained around atezolizumab (anti-PD-L1) treatment. Source of these receptors: a man in his 60s with urothelial cancer. Both conserved end residues are part of each CDR3. D genes are given only for firm matches. Size is stated for part of the rows, as once, few or many counts, or as a class when the clone is expanded.

J | V | size | length | D | CDR3 | DNA
TRBJ2-7 | TRBV9 | NA | 14 | TRBD1 | CASSARTGWNEQYF | TGTGCCAGCAGCGCCCGGACAGGGTGGAACGAGCAGTACTTC
TRBJ2-5 | TRBV7-2 | NA | 14 | NA | CASSLATAQETQYF | TGTGCCAGCAGCTTAGCGACAGCCCAAGAGACCCAGTACTTC
TRBJ2-2 | TRBV7-9 | NA | 14 | NA | CASSLRENTGELFF | TGTGCCAGCAGCTTACGAGAGAACACCGGGGAGCTGTTTTTT
TRBJ1-5 | TRBV5-4 | NA | 15 | TRBD1 | CASSLAGGVNQPQHF | TGTGCCAGCAGCTTGGCAGGGGGCGTCAATCAGCCCCAGCATTTT
TRBJ2-7 | TRBV7-8 | few | 14 | NA | CASSLGQGSNEQYF | TGTGCCAGCAGCTTAGGGCAGGGTAGTAACGAGCAGTACTTC
TRBJ2-7 | TRBV6-5 | NA | 15 | TRBD1 | CASSPEGTVSYEQYF | TGTGCCAGCAGCCCCGAGGGGACAGTATCCTACGAGCAGTACTTC
TRBJ2-3 | TRBV5-1 | NA | 12 | NA | CASRVGADTQYF | TGCGCCAGCAGGGTGGGAGCAGATACGCAGTATTTT
TRBJ2-7 | TRBV27 | NA | 15 | TRBD2 | CASLAPRLAGGEQYF | TGTGCCAGCCTCGCCCCGAGACTAGCGGGAGGCGAGCAGTACTTC
TRBJ1-1 | TRBV19 | NA | 13 | NA | CASRTRGNTEAFF | TGTGCCAGTAGGACCAGGGGGAACACTGAAGCTTTCTTT
TRBJ2-3 | TRBV30 | NA | 12 | TRBD2 | CAWSVGGFAWYF | TGTGCCTGGAGTGTCGGGGGGTTTGCCTGGTATTTT
TRBJ2-4 | TRBV7-2 | NA | 15 | NA | CASSLDELAKNIQYF | TGTGCCAGCAGCTTAGATGAGCTAGCCAAAAACATTCAGTACTTC
TRBJ2-7 | TRBV2 | NA | 13 | NA | CASSAQTGGEQYF | TGTGCCAGCAGTGCACAGACAGGTGGCGAGCAGTACTTC
TRBJ2-5 | TRBV19 | NA | 13 | TRBD1 | CASTKGQQETQYF | TGTGCCAGTACAAAGGGACAGCAAGAGACCCAGTACTTC
TRBJ2-1 | TRBV7-8 | NA | 14 | NA | CASSLGSSYNEQFF | TGTGCCAGCAGCTTAGGTAGCTCCTACAATGAGCAGTTCTTC
TRBJ2-5 | TRBV14 | NA | 14 | TRBD2 | CASSSLAVPGGPYF | TGTGCCAGCAGCTCACTAGCGGTCCCCGGGGGGCCGTACTTC
TRBJ2-1 | TRBV6-5 | once | 14 | TRBD2 | CASSPSGRSYEQFF | TGTGCCAGCAGTCCAAGCGGGAGGTCCTATGAGCAGTTCTTC
TRBJ2-2 | TRBV7-7 | NA | 14 | NA | CASSLIDSTGELFF | TGTGCCAGCAGCTTAATAGACTCAACTGGCGAGCTGTTTTTT
TRBJ2-5 | TRBV9 | NA | 14 | NA | CASNSKGGFEAQYF | TGTGCCAGCAACTCCAAGGGGGGGTTCGAGGCCCAGTACTTC
TRBJ2-7 | TRBV5-1 | NA | 14 | TRBD2 | CASRMEAGGGEQYF | TGCGCCAGCAGGATGGAAGCGGGGGGCGGTGAGCAGTACTTC
TRBJ1-2 | TRBV7-8 | NA | 16 | NA | CASSLESRRNNYGYTF | TGTGCCAGCAGCTTAGAATCCAGGAGGAATAACTATGGCTACACCTTC
TRBJ1-5 | TRBV6-5 | once | 14 | NA | CASSLQGGSQPQHF | TGTGCCAGCAGCCTACAGGGTGGTAGTCAGCCCCAGCATTTT
TRBJ1-1 | TRBV19 | NA | 13 | NA | CASSTLRNTEAFF | TGTGCCAGTAGTACACTACGGAACACTGAAGCTTTCTTT
TRBJ2-1 | TRBV11-3 | NA | 13 | NA | CASSLDGSDEQFF | TGTGCCAGCAGCTTAGATGGTAGCGACGAGCAGTTCTTC
TRBJ2-1 | TRBV27 | NA | 13 | TRBD1 | CASSVDRGNEQFF | TGTGCCAGCAGTGTAGACAGGGGCAATGAGCAGTTCTTC
TRBJ2-7 | TRBV7-9 | once | 14 | TRBD1 | CASSPDRGTYEQYF | TGTGCCAGCAGCCCGGACAGGGGTACCTACGAGCAGTACTTC
TRBJ2-3 | TRBV30 | NA | 14 | NA | CALIGNSGTISQYF | TGTGCCTTGATTGGTAATAGCGGAACCATATCGCAGTATTTT
TRBJ2-1 | TRBV6-1 | NA | 14 | TRBD1 | CASIERQGGHEQFF | TGTGCCAGCATTGAGCGACAGGGGGGCCATGAGCAGTTCTTC
TRBJ2-2 | TRBV5-1 | NA | 14 | TRBD1 | CASSPETGTGELFF | TGCGCCAGCAGCCCGGAGACAGGGACCGGGGAGCTGTTTTTT
TRBJ2-1 | TRBV18 | NA | 15 | NA | CASSPGQGYYNEQFF | TGTGCCAGCTCACCAGGGCAGGGTTACTACAATGAGCAGTTCTTC
TRBJ2-2 | TRBV6-6 | once | 14 | NA | CASKEDGDAGELFF | TGTGCCAGCAAGGAGGACGGTGACGCCGGGGAGCTGTTTTTT
TRBJ1-5 | TRBV5-1 | few | 13 | TRBD1 | CASDDRAGWPQHF | TGCGCCAGCGACGACAGGGCTGGGTGGCCCCAGCATTTT
TRBJ2-3 | TRBV19 | NA | 13 | TRBD1 | CASWTGTADTQYF | TGTGCCAGTTGGACAGGGACCGCAGATACGCAGTATTTT
TRBJ2-7 | TRBV6-5 | few | 14 | TRBD1 | CASSVRDRAHEQYF | TGTGCCAGCAGTGTCCGGGACAGGGCCCACGAGCAGTACTTC
TRBJ2-3 | TRBV9 | NA | 15 | TRBD1 | CASSGTGLSTDTQYF | TGTGCCAGCAGCGGGACAGGGCTTAGCACAGATACGCAGTATTTT
TRBJ1-2 | TRBV11-2 | NA | 13 | NA | CASSHARPSGYTF | TGTGCCAGCAGCCACGCCCGTCCCAGTGGCTACACCTTC
TRBJ2-5 | TRBV21-1 | NA | 18 | NA | CASSEGTPGLAGVGTQYF | TGTGCCAGCAGCGAGGGGACTCCGGGACTAGCGGGGGTAGGGACCCAGTACTTC
TRBJ2-1 | TRBV10-3 | few | 13 | TRBD2 | CAIDREGRNEQFF | TGTGCCATCGATAGGGAGGGGCGGAATGAGCAGTTCTTC
TRBJ2-1 | TRBV10-1 | few | 12 | NA | CASSERRNEQFF | TGCGCCAGCAGTGAACGGCGGAATGAGCAGTTCTTC
TRBJ1-5 | TRBV12-5 | NA | 12 | NA | CASGSPPRAQHF | TGTGCTAGTGGTTCCCCCCCCAGGGCCCAGCATTTT
TRBJ1-1 | TRBV5-1 | NA | 13 | NA | CASSVQDDNEAFF | TGCGCCAGCAGCGTACAGGATGATAATGAAGCTTTCTTT
TRBJ1-3 | TRBV7-9 | NA | 12 | NA | CASSRAGNTIYF | TGTGCCAGCAGCCGCGCTGGAAACACCATATATTTT
TRBJ2-2 | TRBV28 | NA | 15 | TRBD1 | CASSRGQGYTGELFF | TGTGCCAGCAGTCGAGGACAGGGATACACCGGGGAGCTGTTTTTT
TRBJ2-4 | TRBV6-5 | NA | 16 | TRBD1 | CASSYDSGTGKNIQYF | TGTGCCAGCAGTTACGATTCCGGGACAGGAAAAAACATTCAGTACTTC
TRBJ2-7 | TRBV4-3 | once | 15 | TRBD1 | CASSRDRGLVGEQYF | TGCGCCAGCAGCCGGGACAGGGGACTAGTAGGCGAGCAGTACTTC
TRBJ2-7 | TRBV11-2 | NA | 11 | NA | CASSHGYEQYF | TGTGCCAGCAGCCACGGCTACGAGCAGTACTTC
TRBJ2-2 | TRBV4-1 | NA | 15 | TRBD2 | CASSRGGGSTGELFF | TGCGCCAGCAGCCGAGGCGGGGGGTCCACCGGGGAGCTGTTTTTT
TRBJ1-1 | TRBV19 | NA | 14 | TRBD1 | CASSPQGAGSEAFF | TGTGCCAGTAGTCCTCAGGGGGCGGGCTCTGAAGCTTTCTTT
TRBJ2-5 | TRBV5-4 | NA | 16 | TRBD1 | CASSVDGTGGRETQYF | TGTGCCAGCAGCGTGGATGGGACAGGGGGGAGAGAGACCCAGTACTTC
TRBJ1-1 | TRBV7-8 | NA | 14 | NA | CASSGSLFEPEAFF | TGTGCCAGCAGCGGTTCACTATTCGAGCCTGAAGCTTTCTTT
TRBJ2-6 | TRBV11-2 | few | 15 | NA | CASSLGGSGANVLTF | TGTGCCAGCAGCTTGGGGGGCTCTGGGGCCAACGTCCTGACTTTC
TRBJ2-1 | TRBV6-1 | NA | 16 | TRBD1 | CASSESVGTGGGEQFF | TGTGCCAGCAGTGAGTCAGTTGGGACAGGGGGCGGTGAGCAGTTCTTC
TRBJ2-1 | TRBV2 | NA | 13 | TRBD2 | CASSEGLAGVEFF | TGTGCCAGCAGTGAAGGATTAGCGGGGGTGGAATTCTTC
TRBJ1-1 | TRBV21-1 | NA | 16 | NA | CASTYEGARRDTEAFF | TGTGCCAGCACGTATGAGGGGGCGAGAAGGGACACTGAAGCTTTCTTT
TRBJ2-1 | TRBV10-2 | NA | 14 | TRBD1 | CASRQGARVGEQFF | TGCGCCAGCAGGCAGGGGGCTAGAGTCGGTGAGCAGTTCTTC
TRBJ1-1 | TRBV5-1 | NA | 14 | NA | CASSWSGVDTEAFF | TGCGCCAGCAGCTGGTCAGGGGTTGACACTGAAGCTTTCTTT